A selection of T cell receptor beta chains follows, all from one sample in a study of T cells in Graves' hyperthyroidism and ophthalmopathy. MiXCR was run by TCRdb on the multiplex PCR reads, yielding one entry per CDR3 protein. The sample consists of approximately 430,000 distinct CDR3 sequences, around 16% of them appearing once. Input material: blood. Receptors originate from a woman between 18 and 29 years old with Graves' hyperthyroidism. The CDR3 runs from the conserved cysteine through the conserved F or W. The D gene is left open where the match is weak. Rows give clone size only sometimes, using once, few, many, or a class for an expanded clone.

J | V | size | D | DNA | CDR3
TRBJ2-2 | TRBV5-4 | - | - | TGTGCCAGCAGCCGGGGTGGGGTGAGGGCCGGGGAGCTGTTTTTT | CASSRGGVRAGELFF
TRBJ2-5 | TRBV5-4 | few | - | TGTGCCAGCAGCTTTGAGAGGGGAGAGACCCAGTACTTC | CASSFERGETQYF
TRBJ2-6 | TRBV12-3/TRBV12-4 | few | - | TGTGCCAGCAGTTTTCAGGGTTACGGGGCCAACGTCCTGACTTTC | CASSFQGYGANVLTF
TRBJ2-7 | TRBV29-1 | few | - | TGCAGCGTTGAGGGATGGCAGGGAGGCGAAGAGCAGTACTTC | CSVEGWQGGEEQYF
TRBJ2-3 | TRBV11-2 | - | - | TGTGCCAGCAGCACGGCGGGCAGGGCCGCAGATACGCAGTATTTT | CASSTAGRAADTQYF
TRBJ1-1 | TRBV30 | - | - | TGTGCCTGGAGCGGGGACGGTGAGAACACTGAAGCTTTCTTT | CAWSGDGENTEAFF
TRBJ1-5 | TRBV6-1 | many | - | TGTGCCAGCAGTCAGGACGGCCGCAATCAGCCCCAGCATTTT | CASSQDGRNQPQHF
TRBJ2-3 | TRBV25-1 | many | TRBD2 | TGTGCCAGCAGTGACGCTTTAAACTGGGGGGGAGATACGCAGTATTTT | CASSDALNWGGDTQYF
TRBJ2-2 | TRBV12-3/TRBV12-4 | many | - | TGTGCCAGCAGCGCCGGGGAGCTGTTTTTT | CASSAGELFF
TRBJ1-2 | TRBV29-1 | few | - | TGCAGCGTTGAAGTGGGACGGGCTCACTATGGCTACACCTTC | CSVEVGRAHYGYTF
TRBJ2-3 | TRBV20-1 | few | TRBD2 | TGCAGTGCTACTAGCGGGGGGGCCTTAGAGGGGGTACACACAGATACGCAGTATTTT | CSATSGGALEGVHTDTQYF
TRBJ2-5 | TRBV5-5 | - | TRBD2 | TGTGCCAGCAGTCCGGGACTAGCGGGGGGGTACCAAGAGACCCAGTACTTC | CASSPGLAGGYQETQYF